Reported below is one TCR beta chain. The sample comes from a study of blood T cell repertoires in COVID-19. The overall study: Acute-phase and convalescent COVID-19 samples originated in the United States, Italy and Spain. Sources were T cells, B-cell-depleted T cells, or PBMCs; the material itself was cDNA or gDNA.

Authors' analysis steps: Reference gene primer amplification yielded estimated nucleated cell counts. Some clones are missing from TCRdb's copy, which holds only in-frame ones; the method was immunoSEQ multiplex PCR. V and J calls and clone size come straight from that table; D and trimming were deduced from the DNA. The data show 150,000 to 200,000 clones, about nine tenths seen once. This CDR3 has 16 amino acids. The V gene end was trimmed by 5 bases and the J gene end by 8 bases; junction bases not matched to a gene: 12. CDR1 SGHVS and CDR2 FNYEAQ come from the germline V gene. This TCR was sampled from a woman aged 45-65 years with acute or convalescent COVID-19. This chain links TRBV7-6 with TRBJ1-4; 9 bases are shared with TRBD1. The sequenced sample consisted of peripheral blood. CDR3 DNA: TGTGCCAGCAGCCCAAATCCCGGGACAGGGAACGAAAAACTGTTTTTT. It translates to CASSPNPGTGNEKLFF.